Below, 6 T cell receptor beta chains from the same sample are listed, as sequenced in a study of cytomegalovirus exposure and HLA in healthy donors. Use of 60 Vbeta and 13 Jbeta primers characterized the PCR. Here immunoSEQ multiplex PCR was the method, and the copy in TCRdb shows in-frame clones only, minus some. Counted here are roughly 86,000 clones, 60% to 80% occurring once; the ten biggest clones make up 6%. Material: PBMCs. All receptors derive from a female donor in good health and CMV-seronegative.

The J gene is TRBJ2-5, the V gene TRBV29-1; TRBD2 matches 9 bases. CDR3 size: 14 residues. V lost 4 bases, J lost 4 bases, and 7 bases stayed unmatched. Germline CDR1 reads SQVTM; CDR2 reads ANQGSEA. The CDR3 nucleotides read TGCAGCGTTGCCCTAGCGGGGATCGGAGAGACCCAGTACTTC. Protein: CSVALAGIGETQYF.

CDR3 in DNA: TGTGCCAGCTCACTGGGCGGCACAGATACGCAGTATTTT. It translates to CASSLGGTDTQYF. The chain combines TRBV9 with TRBJ2-3; unclear D gene. Germline lookup yields CDR1 SGDLS and CDR2 YYNGEE. CDR3 length equals 13 residues. V lost 7 bases and J lost 1, with 10 bases in between.

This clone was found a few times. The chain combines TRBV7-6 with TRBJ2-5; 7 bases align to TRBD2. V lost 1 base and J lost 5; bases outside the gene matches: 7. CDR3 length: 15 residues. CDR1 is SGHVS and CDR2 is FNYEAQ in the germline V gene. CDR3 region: CASSLGGRSGETQYF. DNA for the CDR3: TGTGCCAGCAGCTTAGGGGGACGTAGCGGGGAGACCCAGTACTTC.

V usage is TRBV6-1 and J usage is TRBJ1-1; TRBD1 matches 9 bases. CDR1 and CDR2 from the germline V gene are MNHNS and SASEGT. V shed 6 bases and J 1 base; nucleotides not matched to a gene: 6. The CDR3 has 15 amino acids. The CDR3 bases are TGTGCCAGCAGAAATACAGGGGGCGCGAACACTGAAGCTTTCTTT. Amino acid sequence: CASRNTGGANTEAFF.

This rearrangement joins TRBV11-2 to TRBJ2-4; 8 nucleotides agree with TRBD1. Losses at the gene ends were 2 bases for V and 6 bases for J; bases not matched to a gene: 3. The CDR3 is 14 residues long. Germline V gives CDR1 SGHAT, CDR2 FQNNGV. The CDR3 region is CASSLQGAINIQYF. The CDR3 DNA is TGTGCCAGCAGCTTACAGGGGGCGATAAACATTCAGTACTTC.

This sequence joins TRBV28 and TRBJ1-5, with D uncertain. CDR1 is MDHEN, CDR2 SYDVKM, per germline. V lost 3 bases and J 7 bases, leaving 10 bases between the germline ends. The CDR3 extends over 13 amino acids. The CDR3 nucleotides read TGTGCCAGCAGTTTTGCAGGTAACCAGCCCCAGCATTTT. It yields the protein CASSFAGNQPQHF. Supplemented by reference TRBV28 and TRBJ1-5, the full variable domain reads DVKVTQSSRYLVKRTGEKVFLECVQDMDHENMFWYRQDPGLGLRLIYFSYDVKMKEKGDIPEGYSVSREKKERFSLILESASTNQTSMYLCASSFAGNQPQHFGDGTRLSIL.